These 15 T cell receptor beta chains were all obtained from the same sample, sequenced in a study of tumor-infiltrating lymphocytes in localized non-small cell lung cancer. Assay used: immunoSEQ multiplex PCR; TCRdb lists only in-frame clones, some missing. Altogether 13,000 or so clones are present, 60% to 85% being singletons, with the ten largest covering 12%. The sequencing sample was made of lung tumor tissue. All receptors come from a human donor with non-small cell lung cancer.

The chain recombines TRBV9 with TRBJ1-2; D is uncertain. The CDR3 has 15 amino acids. Trimming left V 4 bases short and J 4 bases short, with 17 bases between. Germline values: CDR1 SGDLS, CDR2 YYNGEE. For the CDR3, the DNA is TGTGCCAGCAGCCTTCAGGAGACCTCTATCTATGGCTACACCTTC. It codes for CASSLQETSIYGYTF.

The chain carries TRBV5-4 and TRBJ2-7; weak D call: TRBD1 (6 bases). Germline V CDR1 and CDR2: SGHNT, YYREEE (reference sequence). The CDR3 runs 15 residues. Trimming took off 3 bases at V and 2 bases at J, with 15 bases between the two ends. CDR3 DNA: TGTGCCAGCAGCTCCTCAGAAAGACAGGCCTACGAGCAGTACTTC. Translation: CASSSSERQAYEQYF.

The chain couples TRBV27 to TRBJ2-5; perhaps TRBD1 as D (6 bases). Per the germline V gene, CDR1 is MNHEY and CDR2 is SMNVEV (reference sequence). CDR3 size: 13 residues. Trimming took off 6 bases at V and 2 bases at J, with 10 bases between the two ends. Written as DNA, the CDR3 is TGTGCCAGCAGAATGACAGGACAAGAGACCCAGTACTTC. Translation gives CASRMTGQETQYF.

The chain uses TRBV11-2 and TRBJ2-2, with a possible D match to TRBD1 (6 bases). Germline lookup yields CDR1 SGHAT and CDR2 FQNNGV. V was cut by 5 bases and J by 6 bases, with 16 bases left in between. The CDR3 runs 15 residues. CDR3: CASSLQGVRAGELFF. CDR3 nucleotide sequence: TGTGCCAGCAGCCTACAGGGTGTGCGGGCCGGGGAGCTGTTTTTT.

The J gene is TRBJ2-7, the V gene TRBV11-3, with TRBD1 identical over 9 bases. CDR1 and CDR2 (germline): SGHNT, YENEEA. V lost 0 bases to trimming and J lost 4 bases; unmatched junction nucleotides: 4. This CDR3 spans 15 amino acids. DNA of the CDR3: TGTGCCAGCAGCTTAGATTTCGGACAGGGGTACGAGCAGTACTTC. This encodes CASSLDFGQGYEQYF. Full variable domain (missing parts from reference TRBV11-3 and TRBJ2-7): EAGVVQSPRYKIIEKKQPVAFWCNPISGHNTLYWYLQNLGQGPELLIRYENEEAVDDSQLPKDRFSAERLKGVDSTLKIQPAELGDSAVYLCASSLDFGQGYEQYFGPGTRLTVT.

This sequence joins TRBV6-5 and TRBJ1-2, with D perhaps TRBD1 (5 bases). CDR1 MNHEY and CDR2 SVGAGI come from the germline V gene. This CDR3 region has 13 residues. The V gene lost 2 bases and the J gene lost 6 bases, with 10 bases spanning the gap. The CDR3 region has the DNA TGTGCCAGCAGTTACAGGGGCGACGATGGCTACACCTTC. Translated, it gives CASSYRGDDGYTF.

The chain links TRBV13 to TRBJ1-1; 7 positions match TRBD1. Germline CDR1 and CDR2: PRHDT and FYEKMQ (reference sequence). V lost 5 bases, J lost 0 bases, and 3 bases stayed unmatched. The CDR3 is 14 amino acids. As DNA, the CDR3 is TGTGCCAGCAGCCGAACAGGGGTGAACACTGAAGCTTTCTTT. As protein: CASSRTGVNTEAFF.

The chain joins TRBV9 to TRBJ1-5; D is perhaps TRBD1 (5 bases). Germline values: CDR1 SGDLS, CDR2 YYNGEE. V lost 4 bases and J lost 4, with 9 bases in between. The CDR3 is 13 residues long. DNA for the CDR3: TGTGCCAGCAGCCGAGGGGTAAATCAGCCCCAGCATTTT. This encodes CASSRGVNQPQHF.

The chain couples TRBV27 to TRBJ1-1; D is possibly TRBD1 (6 bases). Germline V gene data show CDR1 as MNHEY and CDR2 as SMNVEV (reference sequence). The CDR3 loop spans 15 amino acids. The V end was cut by 6 bases, the J end by 1 base, with 15 bases between. CDR3 nucleotides: TGTGCCAGCAGCCTAGGGGGAAGTCGGAACACTGAAGCTTTCTTT. Translation: CASSLGGSRNTEAFF.

This chain links TRBV19 with TRBJ2-6; no definite D call. CDR1 is LNHDA, CDR2 SQIVND, per germline (reference sequence). V lost 8 bases and J lost 4, with 9 bases in between. The CDR3 is 13 residues long. CDR3 bases: TGTGCCAGTGGGGTATCCGGGGCCAACGTCCTGACTTTC. Translation gives CASGVSGANVLTF.

V and J are TRBV5-8 and TRBJ1-5; 9 nucleotides line up with TRBD1. J lost 6 bases, V lost 0 bases, and 7 bases had no gene match. This CDR3 spans 16 amino acids. Germline V gene sequence: CDR1 SGHTS, CDR2 YDEGEE. The CDR3 DNA is TGTGCCAGCAGCTTGGTAATGGGGACAGGGTTTCAGCCCCAGCATTTT. Protein sequence: CASSLVMGTGFQPQHF.

The rearrangement uses TRBV5-4 and TRBJ2-2; 8 nucleotides agree with TRBD1. Germline values: CDR1 SGHNT, CDR2 YYREEE (reference sequence). The CDR3 length is 15 residues. With 4 bases clipped from V and 7 bases from J, the junction kept 9 bases outside the gene matches. CDR3 region: CASSGQGAVDGELFF. As DNA, the CDR3 is TGTGCCAGCAGCGGTCAGGGGGCGGTGGACGGGGAGCTGTTTTTT. The variable domain in full, with the rest retrieved from reference TRBV5-4 and TRBJ2-2, is ETGVTQSPTHLIKTRGQQVTLRCSSQSGHNTVSWYQQALGQGPQFIFQYYREEENGRGNFPPRFSGLQFPNYSSELNVNALELDDSALYLCASSGQGAVDGELFFGEGSRLTVL.

The CDR3 DNA follows: TGTGCCAGCAGCTTTAAGTCCGGGACCACTGAAGCTTTCTTT. Encoded protein: CASSFKSGTTEAFF. J is TRBJ1-1 and V is TRBV7-9; D possibly corresponds to TRBD1 (5 bases). In germline, CDR1 is SEHNR, CDR2 FQNEAQ (reference sequence). CDR3 length equals 14 residues. Trimming left V 3 bases short and J 4 bases short, with 12 bases between.

The V gene is TRBV19, the J gene TRBJ1-1, with 8 bases fitting TRBD1. This CDR3 has 14 amino acids. Trimming cost V 4 bases and J 6 bases; bases outside gene matches: 7. The germline V gene has CDR1 LNHDA and CDR2 SQIVND (reference sequence). CDR3 sequence reads: CASSTFRGRPEAFF. The DNA for the CDR3 is TGTGCCAGTAGTACGTTCAGGGGGCGCCCTGAAGCTTTCTTT.

V usage is TRBV9 and J usage is TRBJ2-3; 7 bases fit TRBD2. This CDR3 region has 15 residues. Germline values: CDR1 SGDLS, CDR2 YYNGEE. V shed 3 bases, J shed 4 bases, and the junction held 8 bases outside the gene matches. The CDR3 region is CASSDSLALPDTQYF. The CDR3 coding sequence is TGTGCCAGCAGCGACTCACTAGCGCTTCCAGATACGCAGTATTTT.